This TCR beta chain stems from a study of blood T cell repertoires in COVID-19. About the research overall: Sites in the United States, Italy and Spain provided acute and convalescent COVID-19 samples. In each case, the material was cDNA or gDNA derived from T cells, B-cell-depleted T cells, or PBMCs.

As processed by the authors: Nucleated cell counts were estimated from reference gene primer amplification. Clones were read by immunoSEQ multiplex PCR, and TCRdb kept only the in-frame ones, dropping some. The DNA gave D and trimming, while V, J and clone size come from that table. Among around 220,000 clones listed, 88% were seen once. V was clipped by 0 bases and J by 3 bases, with 14 bases between them. Per the germline V gene, CDR1 is SEHNR and CDR2 is FQNEAQ (reference sequence). CDR3 length equals 16 residues. Sequenced input: peripheral blood. This rearrangement joins TRBV7-9 to TRBJ2-5; a possible D gene is TRBD1 (5 bases). This receptor was taken from a woman aged 40 to 50 who had recovered from COVID-19. The CDR3 loop reads CASSLAAGISKETQYF. For the CDR3, the DNA is TGTGCCAGCAGCTTAGCGGCAGGGATAAGTAAAGAGACCCAGTACTTC.